This T cell receptor (beta chain) was sequenced during a study of T cells after yellow fever vaccination. Study-wide results and limits: Clonotypes appearing in both CD4 and CD8 compartments existed, and their share was small. A weaker but faster secondary response was observed, peaking on day 5 versus 15.

In germline, CDR1 is SGHNT, CDR2 YYREEE (reference sequence). The length of the CDR3 is 15 residues. The V gene lost 3 bases and the J gene lost 2 bases, with 12 bases spanning the gap. TCRdb itself ran the 5' RACE reads through MiXCR, one entry per CDR3 protein. The sample holds 40,000 to 50,000 distinct CDR3 sequences, more than 6% seen once. This clonotype was counted at least ten times. This sample comprised PBMCs, either bulk or a sorted T-cell subset (CD4+, CD8+, memory, or dextramer-sorted; not recorded which), obtained 45 days after the yellow fever booster vaccination. This TCR was sampled from a man aged 25-45 years who received the YFV17D yellow fever vaccine. This chain uses TRBV5-4 with TRBJ2-1; weak D call: TRBD2 (6 bases). CDR3 in DNA: TGTGCCAGCAGCTCGGCTAGCGACCCCTACAATGAGCAGTTCTTC. Its protein is CASSSASDPYNEQFF.